This is a list of T cell receptor beta chains from one sample in a study of T cells in Graves' hyperthyroidism and ophthalmopathy. TCRdb re-called the multiplex PCR reads with MiXCR, one entry per CDR3 protein. The sample carries some 600,000 distinct CDR3 sequences, about 15% recorded once. Sequencing was done on a sample of blood. The source of these receptors is a woman aged 25 to 45 with Graves' hyperthyroidism that later progressed to Graves' ophthalmopathy. Both conserved end residues are part of each CDR3. A D gene is named only where the DNA matches it firmly. Clone size appears in some rows only: once, few, many, or a class for an expanded clone.

>.|TRBV5-5|.|TRBJ1-2
CASSLNAAGFYGYTF
TGTGCCAGCAGCCTGAACGCAGCAGGCTTCTATGGCTACACCTTC
>TRBD1|TRBV29-1|.|TRBJ2-7
CSVGFDRGVAYEQYF
TGCAGCGTCGGATTTGACAGGGGAGTTGCCTACGAGCAGTACTTC
>.|TRBV7-9|many|TRBJ1-2
CASSSHRYTF
TGTGCCAGCAGCTCTCACCGGTACACCTTC
>.|TRBV19|once|TRBJ1-5
CASSKRRDSNQPQHF
TGTGCCAGTAGTAAGAGGAGAGACAGCAATCAGCCCCAGCATTTT
>.|TRBV11-3|many|TRBJ2-7
CASSRLLLSGQSETYEQYF
TGTGCCAGCAGCCGCCTCCTACTCTCCGGACAGTCGGAAACCTACGAGCAGTACTTC
>TRBD2|TRBV6-4|few|TRBJ2-1
CASSEAGVSYNEQFF
TGTGCCAGCAGTGAAGCGGGAGTGTCCTACAATGAGCAGTTCTTC
>TRBD1|TRBV10-3|many|TRBJ2-1
CAISGGTGYNEQFF
TGTGCCATCAGTGGGGGGACAGGTTACAATGAGCAGTTCTTC
>TRBD2|TRBV30|many|TRBJ2-5
CAWSMYRLAGGETQYF
TGTGCCTGGAGTATGTACAGACTAGCGGGTGGTGAGACCCAGTACTTC
>TRBD1|TRBV6-5|few|TRBJ1-2
CASSYRQGDYTF
TGTGCCAGCAGTTACCGACAGGGAGACTACACCTTC
>.|TRBV10-3|.|TRBJ2-7
CATGTVSYEQYF
TGTGCCACCGGGACCGTCTCCTACGAGCAGTACTTC
>.|TRBV12-3/TRBV12-4|many|TRBJ1-1
CASSFGGVTEAFF
TGTGCCAGCAGTTTTGGGGGAGTCACTGAAGCTTTCTTT
>.|TRBV7-9|.|TRBJ1-1
CASSRGVLEAFF
TGTGCCAGCAGCAGGGGCGTCCTTGAAGCTTTCTTT
>.|TRBV2|.|TRBJ2-1
CASRRVNEQFF
TGTGCCAGCAGGCGGGTAAATGAGCAGTTCTTC
>.|TRBV20-1|many|TRBJ1-3
CSARDPNTIYF
TGCAGTGCTAGAGACCCCAACACCATATATTTT
>.|TRBV5-1|few|TRBJ1-4
CASSYLGDGNEKLFF
TGCGCCAGCAGCTATTTAGGGGACGGGAATGAAAAACTGTTTTTT
>TRBD1|TRBV9|few|TRBJ2-1
CASSVVGQGIGSYNEQFF
TGTGCCAGCAGCGTAGTGGGACAGGGTATTGGCTCCTACAATGAGCAGTTCTTC
>.|TRBV7-9|.|TRBJ2-1
CASSFDWEQFF
TGTGCCAGCAGCTTTGATTGGGAGCAGTTCTTC
>.|TRBV2|few|TRBJ2-5
CASRGDGPYF
TGTGCCAGCAGGGGGGACGGACCATACTTC
>.|TRBV7-2|few|TRBJ1-3
CASSLVQAPSGNTIYF
TGTGCCAGCAGCTTAGTGCAGGCCCCCTCTGGAAACACCATATATTTT
>.|TRBV6-5|many|TRBJ1-5
CASSYEVGGQPQHF
TGTGCCAGCAGTTACGAGGTGGGGGGTCAGCCCCAGCATTTT
>.|TRBV6-2/TRBV6-3|many|TRBJ2-3
CASRRGPFSDTQYF
TGTGCCAGCAGACGGGGGCCCTTCTCCGATACGCAGTATTTT